A single sample is the source of the 15 T cell receptor beta chains below, sequenced in a study of spatial heterogeneity in lung cancer. TCRdb re-derived calls from the 5' RACE reads in MiXCR, one entry per CDR3 protein. Of approximately 6,700 distinct CDR3 sequences listed, 1.3% are singletons. Sample time point: sample taken at primary tumor resection. These receptors are not linked to any known antigen. Regarding the study as a whole: Mutation tallies in tumors tracked expanded intratumoral alpha and beta TCR counts.

The specimen comprised lung tumor tissue, sampled at surgery. All receptors come from a male donor with early-stage non-small cell lung cancer.

This clonotype was seen repeatedly, ten times or more. CDR3 region: CASSPEMGYEQFF. The CDR3 coding sequence is TGTGCCAGCTCACCAGAGATGGGCTATGAGCAGTTCTTC. The chain has TRBV18 and TRBJ2-1, with D unresolved. The germline V and J ends were trimmed by 2 bases and 8 bases, with 10 bases remaining between them. This CDR3 has 13 residues. Germline V gene sequence: CDR1 KGHSH, CDR2 LQKENI.

In its sample, this clonotype was seen many times. The chain employs TRBV10-1 and TRBJ2-3; 11 bases are a match to TRBD2. CDR1 and CDR2 from the germline V gene are WNHNN and SYGVQD (reference sequence). The CDR3 runs to 15 residues. V lost 5 bases and J lost 5; bases outside the gene matches: 6. The CDR3 spells CASSFFGTSGDTQYF. Here the CDR3 DNA reads TGCGCCAGCAGTTTCTTTGGGACTAGCGGAGATACGCAGTATTTT.

On this clonotype: Given a much more abundant clone one base away, this may be a read error. The chain carries TRBV3-1 and TRBJ1-1, with a possible D match to TRBD1 (6 bases). This CDR3 contains 14 residues. V was trimmed by 2 bases and J by 5 bases, leaving 12 bases between them. The germline CDR1 and CDR2 sequences are LGHDT and YNNKEL (reference sequence). The CDR3 loop is CASSQTGSLTEAFF. CDR3 DNA sequence: TGTGCCAGCAGCCAAACAGGGAGTCTAACTGAAGCTTTCTTT.

In its sample, this clonotype ranks as medium-sized. The V gene is TRBV20-1, the J gene TRBJ2-7, with no clear D. The V gene lost 1 base and the J gene lost 0 bases, with 10 bases spanning the gap. The V gene's germline CDR1 is DFQATT and CDR2 SNEGSKA (reference sequence). The CDR3 totals 14 residues. The CDR3 here is CSARGGKSSYEQYF. In DNA form, the CDR3 reads TGCAGTGCTAGAGGCGGAAAAAGCTCCTACGAGCAGTACTTC.

Many counts were recorded for this clonotype. This chain joins TRBV7-6 and TRBJ1-1; the match to TRBD1 covers 11 bases. In germline, CDR1 is SGHVS, CDR2 FNYEAQ. V shed 0 bases and J 5 bases; nucleotides not matched to a gene: 8. The CDR3 has 17 residues. CDR3 nucleotides: TGTGCCAGCAGCTTAGCTTGGACAGGGGGCGCGGGGACTGAAGCTTTCTTT. Residues: CASSLAWTGGAGTEAFF.

This clonotype is medium-sized (0.01 to 0.1%) within its sample. The chain is built from TRBV18 and TRBJ1-1; D perhaps matches TRBD1 (5 bases). CDR1 KGHSH and CDR2 LQKENI come from the germline V gene. The ends were cut back, 1 base at V and 5 bases at J, with 11 bases in the middle. This CDR3 comprises 14 residues. In DNA, the CDR3 is TGTGCCAGCTCACCACAGGGGCAAGTAACTGAAGCTTTCTTT. Its translation: CASSPQGQVTEAFF.

This clonotype came up many times. The rearrangement joins TRBV19 to TRBJ1-5; perhaps TRBD1 as D (5 bases). CDR1 and CDR2 from the germline V gene are LNHDA and SQIVND (reference sequence). This CDR3 contains 14 residues. The V and J ends lost 6 bases and 1 base respectively, with 10 bases between them. CDR3 protein: CASRGTASNQPQHF. In nucleotides, the CDR3 is TGTGCCAGTAGAGGGACGGCAAGCAATCAGCCCCAGCATTTT. Based on the CDR3 plus reference TRBV19 and TRBJ1-5, the full variable domain is DGGITQSPKYLFRKEGQNVTLSCEQNLNHDAMYWYRQDPGQGLRLIYYSQIVNDFQKGDIAEGYSVSREKKESFPLTVTSAQKNPTAFYLCASRGTASNQPQHFGDGTRLSIL.

This clonotype ranks as medium-sized. The chain uses TRBV20-1 and TRBJ1-1, with a tentative D call TRBD1 (6 bases). The CDR3 is 15 residues long. V was cut by 4 bases and J by 1 base, with 16 bases left in between. In germline, CDR1 is DFQATT, CDR2 SNEGSKA (reference sequence). CDR3 DNA sequence: TGCAGTGCTAAAGGAAGGGGGGGGCCGAACACTGAAGCTTTCTTT. Amino acids: CSAKGRGGPNTEAFF.

The sample holds many counts of this clonotype. The V gene is TRBV5-1, the J gene TRBJ1-1; D not resolved. V was shortened by 0 bases and J by 3 bases, with 9 bases between the two germline ends. The length of the CDR3 is 14 residues. Per the germline V gene, CDR1 is SGHRS and CDR2 is YFSETQ. This chain's CDR3 is CASSLGLSYTEAFF. The DNA for the CDR3 is TGCGCCAGCAGCTTGGGTCTTTCTTACACTGAAGCTTTCTTT.

This clonotype showed up many times. The V gene is TRBV5-6, the J gene TRBJ1-5; 10 positions match TRBD1. The germline V gene encodes CDR1 SGHDT and CDR2 YYEEEE. This CDR3 comprises 15 residues. Germline trimming cut 0 bases from V and 5 bases from J; bases unmatched to any gene: 2. As DNA, the CDR3 is TGTGCCAGCAGCTTGGTGACAGGGGGCGATCAGCCCCAGCATTTT. Translation gives CASSLVTGGDQPQHF.

Ten or more counts support this clonotype. The chain employs TRBV20-1 and TRBJ1-1; TRBD1 might be the D (5 bases). V lost 6 bases to trimming and J lost 1 base, with 18 bases between them. Looked up from germline, CDR1 is DFQATT and CDR2 is SNEGSKA (reference sequence). There are 15 residues in the CDR3. This CDR3 reads CSATPRGGANTEAFF. CDR3 sequence (DNA): TGCAGTGCCACCCCTCGGGGCGGAGCGAACACTGAAGCTTTCTTT.

By sample fraction, this clonotype is medium-sized. V gene TRBV7-3 combines with J gene TRBJ2-3, with D maybe TRBD2 (6 bases). CDR3 length: 16 residues. V was clipped by 0 bases and J by 2 bases, with 12 bases between them. Germline V gives CDR1 SGHTA, CDR2 FQGTGA. The CDR3 reads CASSLTAGPPTDTQYF. As DNA, the CDR3 is TGTGCCAGCAGCTTAACGGCGGGACCTCCCACAGATACGCAGTATTTT.

Ten or more counts support this clonotype. The chain uses TRBV5-1 and TRBJ1-1, with 7 nucleotides matching TRBD1. With V trimmed by 0 bases and J by 10 bases, 12 bases remained unmatched. CDR3 length: 15 amino acids. The germline V gene encodes CDR1 SGHRS and CDR2 YFSETQ. CDR3 protein: CASSLGTGDPPRAFF. DNA of the CDR3: TGCGCCAGCAGCTTGGGAACAGGGGACCCTCCGAGAGCTTTCTTT. Supplemented by reference TRBV5-1 and TRBJ1-1, the full variable domain reads KAGVTQTPRYLIKTRGQQVTLSCSPISGHRSVSWYQQTPGQGLQFLFEYFSETQRNKGNFPGRFSGRQFSNSRSEMNVSTLELGDSALYLCASSLGTGDPPRAFFGQGTRLTVV.

This clonotype was seen repeatedly, ten times or more. A read error may produce the germline difference seen at one junction end. This rearrangement joins TRBV7-3 to TRBJ2-4, with D perhaps TRBD1 or TRBD2 (9 bases each). Per germline, CDR1 SGHTA and CDR2 FQGTGA. There are 18 residues in the CDR3. DNA of the CDR3: TGTGCCAGCAGCTTAGTTCCGGGACAGGGACTAGCCAAAAGCATTCAGTACTTC. Translated, it gives CASSLVPGQGLAKSIQYF. Supplemented by reference TRBV7-3 and TRBJ2-4, the full variable domain reads GAGVSQTPSNKVTEKGKYVELRCDPISGHTALYWYRQSLGQGPEFLIYFQGTGAADDSGLPNDRFFAVRPEGSVSTLKIQRTERGDSAVYLCASSLVPGQGLAKSIQYFGAGTRLSVL.

In this sample, this clonotype turned up many times. V and J are TRBV4-2 and TRBJ1-4, with D perhaps TRBD1 (6 bases). Germline CDR1 reads LGHNA; CDR2 reads YNFKEQ. The ends were cut back, 3 bases at V and 1 base at J, with 9 bases in the middle. The CDR3 runs 15 residues. CDR3 DNA sequence: TGTGCCAGCAGCCAGATACAGGGAACTAATGAAAAACTGTTTTTT. The encoded protein is CASSQIQGTNEKLFF.